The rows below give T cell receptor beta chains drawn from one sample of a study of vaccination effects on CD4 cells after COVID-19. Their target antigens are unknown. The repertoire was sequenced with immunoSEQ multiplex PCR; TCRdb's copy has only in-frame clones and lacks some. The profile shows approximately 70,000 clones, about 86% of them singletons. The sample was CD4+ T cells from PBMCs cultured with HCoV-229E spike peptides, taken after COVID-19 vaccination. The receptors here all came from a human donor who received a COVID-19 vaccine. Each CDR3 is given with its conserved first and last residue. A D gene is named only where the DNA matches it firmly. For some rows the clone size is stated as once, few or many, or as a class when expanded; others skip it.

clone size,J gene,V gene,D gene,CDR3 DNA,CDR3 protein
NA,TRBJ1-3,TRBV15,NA,TGTGCCACCAGCAGAGATTTGGCAGGGGCTGGAAACACCATATATTTT,CATSRDLAGAGNTIYF
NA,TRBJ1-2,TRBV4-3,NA,TGCGCCAGCAGCCAAGAACCCACTGGTTATGGCTACACCTTC,CASSQEPTGYGYTF
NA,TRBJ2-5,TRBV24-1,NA,TGTGCCACCAGGGCCGCAGGGCAAGAGACCCAGTACTTC,CATRAAGQETQYF
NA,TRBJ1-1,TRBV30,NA,TGTGCCTGGACACCAGGGGCCGCTCCCACTGAAGCTTTCTTT,CAWTPGAAPTEAFF
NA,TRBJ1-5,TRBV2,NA,TGTGCCAGCAGTGATTTGATTCAGCCCCAGCATTTT,CASSDLIQPQHF
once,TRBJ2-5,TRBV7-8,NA,TGTGCCAGCGCAGTCCAAGAGACCCAGTACTTC,CASAVQETQYF
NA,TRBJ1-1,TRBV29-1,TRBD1,TGCAGCGTTCACAGGGGAACGAACACTGAAGCTTTCTTT,CSVHRGTNTEAFF
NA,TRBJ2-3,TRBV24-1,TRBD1,TGTGCCACCAGTGATTTTTCCGAGACCGACGGGACAGGGGTTCGGGGGACGCAGTATTTT,CATSDFSETDGTGVRGTQYF
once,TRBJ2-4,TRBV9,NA,TGTGCCAGCAGTGGCGGGCTGGGGGTAGCCAAAAACATTCAGTACTTC,CASSGGLGVAKNIQYF
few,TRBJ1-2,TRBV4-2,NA,TGTGCCAGCAGCCAAGATGTAACAGGCTTACTTAACTATGGCTACACCTTC,CASSQDVTGLLNYGYTF
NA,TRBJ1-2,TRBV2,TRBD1,TGTGCCAGCAGGTCCGGGACAGGGTCGGGTGGCTACACCTTC,CASRSGTGSGGYTF
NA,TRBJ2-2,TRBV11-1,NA,TGTGCCAGCAGCTCCCAACAGGGAATCGGGGAGCTGTTTTTT,CASSSQQGIGELFF
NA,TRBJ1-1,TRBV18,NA,TGTGCCAGCTCACCACAGGGTTCTAACACTGAAGCTTTCTTT,CASSPQGSNTEAFF
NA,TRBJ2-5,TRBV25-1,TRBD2,TGTGCCAGCAGTGAAGTGTTAGCGGGGTCAGAGACCCAGTACTTC,CASSEVLAGSETQYF
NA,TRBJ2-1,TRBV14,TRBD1,TGTGCCAGCAGCCAAGTAATTGGGACAGGGAGTCAAAATGAGCAGTTCTTC,CASSQVIGTGSQNEQFF